Below are 27 T cell receptor beta chains sequenced from a single sample in a study of T cell responses to AZD1222 COVID-19 vaccine. Only in-frame clones appear in the TCRdb table, and some are missing; sequencing was by immunoSEQ multiplex PCR. The data contain roughly 140,000 clones, 87% of them singletons. This specimen consisted of peripheral blood, obtained 28 days after the second AZD1222 dose. These receptors were obtained from an adult who received the AZD1222 COVID-19 vaccine.

The chain is built from TRBV7-2 and TRBJ2-7, with D uncertain. The CDR3 extends over 14 amino acids. The ends were cut back, 5 bases at V and 1 base at J, with 12 bases in the middle. The V gene's germline CDR1 is SGHTA and CDR2 FQGNSA. CDR3 bases: TGTGCCAGCAGCCATTCGGCGCGTTCCTACGAGCAGTACTTC. Protein product: CASSHSARSYEQYF.

The chain is built from TRBV7-6 and TRBJ2-5; D gene unclear. This CDR3 contains 12 residues. Trimming left V 1 base short and J 2 bases short, with 2 bases between. CDR1 and CDR2 from the germline V gene are SGHVS and FNYEAQ. The CDR3 DNA follows: TGTGCCAGCAGCTTAGGACAAGAGACCCAGTACTTC. Translation: CASSLGQETQYF.

The V gene is TRBV5-4, the J gene TRBJ1-1; possibly TRBD1 for D (6 bases). The CDR3 loop spans 15 amino acids. Germline CDR1 SGHNT, CDR2 YYREEE (reference sequence). The germline V and J ends were trimmed by 5 bases and 4 bases, with 18 bases remaining between them. The CDR3 DNA sequence: TGTGCCAGCAGGCGGGAGGGGGGGGCCGTCACTGAAGCTTTCTTT. Encoded protein: CASRREGGAVTEAFF.

The rearrangement uses TRBV28 and TRBJ2-3, with D perhaps matching TRBD1 (5 bases). V shed 8 bases and J shed 2 bases, with 11 bases lying between them. This CDR3 spans 13 amino acids. CDR1 is MDHEN, CDR2 SYDVKM, per germline. CDR3 bases: TGTGCCAGCGGTAAACAGGTCACAGATACGCAGTATTTT. It encodes CASGKQVTDTQYF.

The chain combines TRBV9 with TRBJ2-3; 10 bases fit TRBD2. In germline, CDR1 is SGDLS, CDR2 YYNGEE. The CDR3 covers 16 residues. The trim removed 2 bases at V and 6 bases at J, leaving 9 bases unmatched. CDR3 protein: CASSVGAGGPSDTQYF. In nucleotides, the CDR3 is TGTGCCAGCAGCGTTGGAGCGGGAGGGCCCTCGGATACGCAGTATTTT.

V gene TRBV6-1 combines with J gene TRBJ2-7, with TRBD1 identical over 7 bases. The CDR3 is made up of 16 amino acids. V lost 4 bases, J lost 0 bases, and 9 bases stayed unmatched. Germline V gene lookup returns CDR1 MNHNS and CDR2 SASEGT. In nucleotides, the CDR3 is TGTGCCAGCAGTGGTCTGGCCCGGGACAGCTCCTACGAGCAGTACTTC. Translating gives CASSGLARDSSYEQYF.

The V call is TRBV9, the J call TRBJ1-5; TRBD1 might be the D (5 bases). Germline CDR1 is SGDLS and CDR2 is YYNGEE. V shed 5 bases and J shed 3 bases, with 15 bases lying between them. The CDR3 is made up of 15 amino acids. CDR3 in DNA: TGTGCCAGCAGTCGCAGAGAGGGGCCCAATCAGCCCCAGCATTTT. Translated, it gives CASSRREGPNQPQHF. Combining the CDR3 with reference TRBV9 and TRBJ1-5 gives the whole variable domain DSGVTQTPKHLITATGQRVTLRCSPRSGDLSVYWYQQSLDQGLQFLIQYYNGEERAKGNILERFSAQQFPDLHSELNLSSLELGDSALYFCASSRREGPNQPQHFGDGTRLSIL.

This sequence joins TRBV5-6 and TRBJ1-3; D not certain. The CDR3 is 14 residues long. V lost 3 bases, J lost 4 bases, and 11 bases lay in between. The germline V gene has CDR1 SGHDT and CDR2 YYEEEE. In nucleotides, the CDR3 is TGTGCCAGCAGCTCCGTTACCCTCGGAAACACCATATATTTT. Encoded protein: CASSSVTLGNTIYF.

The chain joins TRBV28 to TRBJ1-2; D is perhaps TRBD1 (5 bases). The germline V and J ends were trimmed by 3 bases and 5 bases, with 16 bases remaining between them. Germline V gives CDR1 MDHEN, CDR2 SYDVKM. The CDR3 is 15 amino acids. DNA of the CDR3: TGTGCCAGCAGTTTTCCCCAGGGCCGAGATTATGGCTACACCTTC. It yields the protein CASSFPQGRDYGYTF.

The rearrangement links TRBV7-9 to TRBJ2-3; D possibly uses TRBD1 or TRBD2 (6 bases each). The length of the CDR3 is 18 residues. Germline-derived CDR1 and CDR2 are SEHNR and FQNEAQ (reference sequence). The V gene lost 2 bases and the J gene lost 5 bases, with 23 bases spanning the gap. The CDR3 region is CASSLTGRQGNPRDTQYF. The CDR3 region has the DNA TGTGCCAGCAGCTTAACGGGGAGGCAGGGGAATCCAAGAGATACGCAGTATTTT.

This clone came up a few times. V is TRBV14 and J is TRBJ2-1, with 13 bases lining up with TRBD2. The CDR3 has 15 amino acids. J was trimmed by 12 bases and V by 1 base; bases with no gene match: 6. Per germline, CDR1 SGHDN and CDR2 FVKESK. In DNA form, the CDR3 reads TGTGCCAGCAGCCAAGTCGGGACTAGCGGGACAGGGCAGTTCTTC. Translating it yields CASSQVGTSGTGQFF. Variable domain in full (rest from reference TRBV14 and TRBJ2-1): EAGVTQFPSHSVIEKGQTVTLRCDPISGHDNLYWYRRVMGKEIKFLLHFVKESKQDESGMPNNRFLAERTGGTYSTLKVQPAELEDSGVYFCASSQVGTSGTGQFFGPGTRLTVL.

V is TRBV7-2 and J is TRBJ2-3; TRBD2 is a possible D gene (6 bases). Trimming cost V 5 bases and J 0 bases, with 12 bases left between them. The CDR3 runs 15 residues. CDR1 is SGHTA, CDR2 FQGNSA, per germline. This CDR3 is CASSASGTSTDTQYF. The CDR3 bases are TGTGCCAGCAGCGCATCCGGGACTAGCACAGATACGCAGTATTTT.

This chain joins TRBV20-1 and TRBJ2-4; D is perhaps TRBD1 (6 bases). V lost 3 bases to trimming and J lost 2 bases, with 11 bases between them. CDR3 length equals 14 residues. Germline V gives CDR1 DFQATT, CDR2 SNEGSKA (reference sequence). DNA for the CDR3: TGCAGTGCTAGTGGGGGCGGCTCCAAAAACATTCAGTACTTC. Its translation: CSASGGGSKNIQYF.

This sequence joins TRBV7-2 and TRBJ2-5; 10 bases agree with TRBD2. The germline gives CDR1 SGHTA, CDR2 FQGNSA. The CDR3 is 15 amino acids. J gave up 4 bases and V 3 bases, and 5 bases lay outside the gene matches. CDR3 in amino acids: CASSLLAGVPETQYF. For the CDR3, the DNA is TGTGCCAGCAGCTTGCTAGCGGGAGTACCAGAGACCCAGTACTTC.

The CDR3 DNA is TGTGCCAGCAGCGCCGGGACTAGGGTACGCATCGGGGAGCTGTTTTTT. Protein sequence: CASSAGTRVRIGELFF. This sequence joins TRBV5-6 and TRBJ2-2; 8 bases are shared with TRBD2. Germline V gives CDR1 SGHDT, CDR2 YYEEEE. Trimming cost V 4 bases and J 7 bases; bases outside gene matches: 12. The CDR3 extends over 16 amino acids.

In DNA form, the CDR3 reads TGTGCCAGCAGTTTTCTCCACAATCAGCCCCAGCATTTT. This sequence encodes CASSFLHNQPQHF. V usage is TRBV27 and J usage is TRBJ1-5; D gene ambiguous. The length of the CDR3 is 13 residues. CDR1 is MNHEY and CDR2 is SMNVEV in the germline V gene (reference sequence). V was pared by 3 bases and J by 3 bases, with 6 bases between.

The chain carries TRBV29-1 and TRBJ1-3, with D perhaps matching TRBD1 (5 bases). V gave up 4 bases and J gave up 4 bases, with 14 bases separating them. Germline assignment: CDR1 SQVTM and CDR2 ANQGSEA. CDR3 size: 14 residues. CDR3 region: CSVVVAGPGNTIYF. The CDR3 region has the DNA TGCAGCGTTGTGGTGGCAGGGCCCGGAAACACCATATATTTT.

A word on this clone: The same CDR3 can be traced to other DNA sequences in this sample. The rearrangement uses TRBV18 and TRBJ2-7; 10 nucleotides match TRBD2. CDR3 length: 15 amino acids. Germline loops: CDR1 KGHSH, CDR2 LQKENI. Germline trimming cut 1 base from V and 1 base from J; bases unmatched to any gene: 1. In DNA, the CDR3 is TGTGCCAGCTCACCACGGACTAGCGGTTCCTACGAGCAGTACTTC. Protein product: CASSPRTSGSYEQYF.

The rearrangement uses TRBV4-2 and TRBJ1-1, with D possibly TRBD1 on 6 matching bases. Per the germline V gene, CDR1 is LGHNA and CDR2 is YNFKEQ. CDR3 size: 12 residues. With 5 bases removed from V and 10 bases from J, the gap between germline ends came to 14 bases. The DNA for the CDR3 is TGTGCCAGCAGCTCCGGACAGAGAGGAGCTTTCTTT. Its translation: CASSSGQRGAFF.

This clone was seen more than once but under ten times. This CDR3 reads CASSLGGMNTEAFF. CDR3 sequence (DNA): TGTGCCAGTAGTTTGGGGGGGATGAACACTGAAGCTTTCTTT. This chain links TRBV19 with TRBJ1-1; D may be TRBD1 (5 bases). Trimming pared 5 bases from V and 0 bases from J, leaving 10 bases between. Germline CDR1 and CDR2: LNHDA and SQIVND (reference sequence). CDR3 length: 14 amino acids.

The chain joins TRBV24-1 to TRBJ2-7; TRBD1 or TRBD2 may be the D gene (7 bases each). The V end was cut by 7 bases, the J end by 0 bases, with 12 bases between. Germline V gene lookup returns CDR1 KGHDR and CDR2 SFDVKD. The CDR3 covers 14 residues. The CDR3 DNA follows: TGTGCCACCAGCCCCAGGGGGGGCTCCTACGAGCAGTACTTC. Translating it yields CATSPRGGSYEQYF.

The chain combines TRBV15 with TRBJ1-2; TRBD1 matches 7 bases. Germline assignment: CDR1 LNHNV and CDR2 YYDKDF (reference sequence). This CDR3 contains 14 residues. V was pared by 1 base and J by 9 bases, with 8 bases of the junction left unmatched. CDR3 amino acids: CATSRVDRVTSYTF. The CDR3 DNA reads as TGTGCCACCAGCAGAGTAGACAGGGTTACGAGCTACACCTTC. Full variable domain (remainder filled in from reference TRBV15 and TRBJ1-2): DAMVIQNPRYQVTQFGKPVTLSCSQTLNHNVMYWYQQKSSQAPKLLFHYYDKDFNNEADTPDNFQSRRPNTSFCFLDIRSPGLGDTAMYLCATSRVDRVTSYTFGSGTRLTVV.

This rearrangement joins TRBV27 to TRBJ2-5, with 9 bases matching TRBD2. Trimming at V came to 2 bases and at J to 5 bases, leaving 6 bases not matched to a gene. The germline V gene encodes CDR1 MNHEY and CDR2 SMNVEV (reference sequence). The CDR3 has 15 residues. CDR3 nucleotide sequence: TGTGCCAGCAGTTTAGCGGGAGGGCCCTGGGAGACCCAGTACTTC. Translation gives CASSLAGGPWETQYF.

The chain links TRBV3-1 (or the pseudogene TRBV3-2) to TRBJ1-2; D possibly corresponds to TRBD1 (5 bases). The V gene lost 4 bases and the J gene lost 4 bases, with 10 bases spanning the gap. There are 13 residues in the CDR3. Germline CDR1 LGHDT, CDR2 YNNKEL (reference sequence). CDR3 region: CASSPRQSYGYTF. DNA for the CDR3: TGTGCCAGCAGCCCCCGACAGTCCTATGGCTACACCTTC.

This rearrangement joins TRBV29-1 to TRBJ1-4, with D hard to call. The CDR3 is made up of 14 amino acids. The germline V and J ends were trimmed by 4 bases and 4 bases, with 13 bases remaining between them. Germline loops: CDR1 SQVTM, CDR2 ANQGSEA. The CDR3 sequence: CSVATRPFNEKLFF. The CDR3 DNA follows: TGCAGCGTTGCGACCCGACCCTTTAATGAAAAACTGTTTTTT.

V is TRBV10-3 and J is TRBJ1-5; D is perhaps TRBD1 (6 bases). Trimming cost V 6 bases and J 5 bases, with 11 bases left between them. The V gene's germline CDR1 is ENHRY and CDR2 SYGVKD. The CDR3 covers 13 residues. The CDR3 region is CAIRDRSDQPQHF. DNA for the CDR3: TGTGCCATCAGAGACAGGTCCGATCAGCCCCAGCATTTT.

The chain employs TRBV28 and TRBJ1-2, with 7 nucleotides matching TRBD1. V was clipped by 5 bases and J by 4 bases; unmatched bases: 7. This CDR3 has 14 amino acids. Germline V lookup: CDR1 MDHEN, CDR2 SYDVKM. CDR3 in amino acids: CASSPSGTAYGYTF. The CDR3 nucleotides are TGTGCCAGCAGTCCCTCAGGGACAGCCTATGGCTACACCTTC.